This entry lists 11 T cell receptor beta chains sequenced from one sample in a study of CD8 T cells in ankylosing spondylitis. One entry per CDR3 protein results from TCRdb running MiXCR on the 5' RACE reads. The table includes approximately 220,000 distinct CDR3 sequences, about 10% detected once. Sequenced: blood, either unsorted or a sorted T cell fraction (not recorded which). The receptors stem from a male donor with ankylosing spondylitis or in good health (not recorded which).

This clonotype was detected many times. V gene TRBV7-2 combines with J gene TRBJ1-1; no clear D. The V gene lost 5 bases and the J gene lost 4 bases, with 11 bases spanning the gap. This CDR3 comprises 13 residues. Germline CDR1 SGHTA, CDR2 FQGNSA. This CDR3 is CASSTREGTEAFF. CDR3 bases: TGTGCCAGCAGCACACGGGAGGGCACTGAAGCTTTCTTT.

The J gene is TRBJ2-1, the V gene TRBV6-2 or TRBV6-3; 12 bases fit TRBD2. CDR1 is MNHEY, CDR2 SVGEGT, per germline. V dropped 4 bases and J dropped 5; count of bases not matched to a gene: 18. The CDR3 runs 20 residues. CDR3 nucleotides: TGTGCCAGCAGTTCCCGTCGGGCGGGACTAGCGGGCCGGCGGGACAATGAGCAGTTCTTC. It codes for CASSSRRAGLAGRRDNEQFF.

This clonotype has a count of ten or more. The chain has TRBV5-1 and TRBJ1-5, with 7 bases identical to TRBD1. The CDR3 loop spans 17 amino acids. The V and J ends lost 0 bases and 0 bases, in that order; junction bases with no gene match: 6. Germline assignment: CDR1 SGHRS and CDR2 YFSETQ. The CDR3 here is CASSLDGTVGSNQPQHF. The CDR3, as DNA: TGCGCCAGCAGCTTGGACGGGACAGTTGGTAGCAATCAGCCCCAGCATTTT.

In this sample, this clonotype turned up a few times. In nucleotides, the CDR3 is TGTGCCACCAGCAGAGCAGGCTCGGGGGATGTTTACAATGAGCAGTTCTTC. Translation gives CATSRAGSGDVYNEQFF. The V call is TRBV15, the J call TRBJ2-1; tentative D call: TRBD2 (6 bases). Germline values: CDR1 LNHNV, CDR2 YYDKDF (reference sequence). The CDR3 covers 17 residues. Trimming shortened V by 1 base and J by 4 bases, and 17 bases separated the two germline ends.

In its sample, this clonotype was seen many times. This rearrangement joins TRBV12-3 or TRBV12-4 to TRBJ2-5; a weak D match, TRBD2 (6 bases). The CDR3 sequence is 15 residues long. Trimming took off 5 bases at V and 0 bases at J, with 13 bases between the two ends. The CDR3 reads CASSPGTEYQETQYF. In nucleotides, the CDR3 is TGTGCCAGCAGTCCCGGGACTGAGTACCAAGAGACCCAGTACTTC.

The table lists this clonotype with a few counts. The chain employs TRBV5-6 and TRBJ1-6; 9 bases line up with TRBD1. Losses at the gene ends were 4 bases for V and 14 bases for J; bases not matched to a gene: 16. The CDR3 has 16 residues. The germline V gene encodes CDR1 SGHDT and CDR2 YYEEEE. CDR3 nucleotides: TGTGCCAGCAGCACCAGACCCGGGACAGGGAGGCTCACCCTCCACTTT. It specifies CASSTRPGTGRLTLHF.

This clonotype has at least ten counts. This sequence joins TRBV27 and TRBJ2-7, with D tentatively TRBD2 (7 bases). CDR3 length: 16 residues. CDR1 is MNHEY, CDR2 SMNVEV, per germline (reference sequence). V lost 4 bases and J 0 bases, leaving 16 bases between the germline ends. CDR3 amino acids: CASSYDGGTSSYEQYF. CDR3 coding DNA: TGTGCCAGCAGTTACGACGGGGGGACAAGCTCCTACGAGCAGTACTTC.

The chain joins TRBV12-3 or TRBV12-4 to TRBJ1-2, with D maybe TRBD1 (5 bases). Trimming removed 3 bases at V and 7 bases at J, with 12 bases between. The CDR3 is made up of 13 amino acids. This CDR3 reads CASSLYSGGGYTF. The DNA for the CDR3 is TGTGCCAGCAGTTTGTATAGTGGGGGTGGCTACACCTTC.

This clonotype has more than one count but fewer than ten. V is TRBV15 and J is TRBJ2-5; TRBD2 matches at 8 bases. The CDR3 spans 16 residues. The V and J ends lost 1 base and 4 bases, in that order; junction bases with no gene match: 8. Germline V gives CDR1 LNHNV, CDR2 YYDKDF (reference sequence). CDR3 bases: TGTGCCACCAGCAGAGGCCTCGGGGGGGCCCGAGAGACCCAGTACTTC. Its translation: CATSRGLGGARETQYF.

The sample holds many counts of this clonotype. The rearrangement links TRBV5-6 to TRBJ1-2; no clear D. The CDR3 consists of 11 residues. The germline V and J ends were trimmed by 3 bases and 6 bases, with 6 bases remaining between them. Germline V lookup: CDR1 SGHDT, CDR2 YYEEEE. The CDR3 loop is CASSSPDGYTF. Written as DNA, the CDR3 is TGTGCCAGCAGCTCCCCAGATGGCTACACCTTC.

This clonotype was observed a few times. The chain recombines TRBV7-2 with TRBJ2-1, with 10 bases lining up with TRBD2. The CDR3 is 15 residues long. V lost 5 bases to trimming and J lost 6 bases; unmatched junction nucleotides: 7. Germline V lookup: CDR1 SGHTA, CDR2 FQGNSA. Here the CDR3 reads CASSLSGGAPNEQFF. The CDR3 DNA reads TGTGCCAGCAGCCTGAGCGGGGGGGCCCCCAATGAGCAGTTCTTC.